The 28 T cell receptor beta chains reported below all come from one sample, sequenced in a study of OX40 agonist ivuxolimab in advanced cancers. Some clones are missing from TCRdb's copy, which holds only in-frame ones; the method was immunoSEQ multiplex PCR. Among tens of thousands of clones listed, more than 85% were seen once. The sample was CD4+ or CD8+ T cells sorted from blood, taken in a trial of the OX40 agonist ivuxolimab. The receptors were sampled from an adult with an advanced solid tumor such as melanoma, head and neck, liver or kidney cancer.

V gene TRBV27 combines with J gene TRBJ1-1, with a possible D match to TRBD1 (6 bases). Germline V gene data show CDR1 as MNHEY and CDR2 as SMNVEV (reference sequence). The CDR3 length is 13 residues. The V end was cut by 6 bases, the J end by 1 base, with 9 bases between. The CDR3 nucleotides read TGTGCCAGCAGGGAACAGGGGAACACTGAAGCTTTCTTT. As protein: CASREQGNTEAFF.

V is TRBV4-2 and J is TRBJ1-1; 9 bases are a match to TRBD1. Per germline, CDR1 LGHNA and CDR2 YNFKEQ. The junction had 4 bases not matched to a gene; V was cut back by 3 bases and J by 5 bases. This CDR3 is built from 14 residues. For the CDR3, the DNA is TGTGCCAGCAGCCAGACAGGGGGGGGTACTGAAGCTTTCTTT. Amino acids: CASSQTGGGTEAFF.

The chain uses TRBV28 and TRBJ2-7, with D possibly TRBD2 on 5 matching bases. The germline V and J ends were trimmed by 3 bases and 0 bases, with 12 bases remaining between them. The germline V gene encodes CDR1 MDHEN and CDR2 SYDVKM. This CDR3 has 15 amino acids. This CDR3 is CASSFRLGSSYEQYF. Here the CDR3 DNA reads TGTGCCAGCAGTTTCAGGCTGGGGAGCTCCTACGAGCAGTACTTC.

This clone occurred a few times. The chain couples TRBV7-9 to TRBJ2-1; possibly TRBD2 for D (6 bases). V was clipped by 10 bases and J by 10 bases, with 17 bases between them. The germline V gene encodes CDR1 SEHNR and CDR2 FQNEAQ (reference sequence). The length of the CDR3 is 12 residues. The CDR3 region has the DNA TGTGCCACCGGGACTCTCCTCAGGGAGCAGTTCTTC. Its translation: CATGTLLREQFF.

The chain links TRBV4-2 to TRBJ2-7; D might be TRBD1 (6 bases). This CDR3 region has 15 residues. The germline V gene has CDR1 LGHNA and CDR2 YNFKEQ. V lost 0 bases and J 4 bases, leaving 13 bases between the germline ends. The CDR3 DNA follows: TGTGCCAGCAGCCAAGATCAGTCCAGGGGTTACGAGCAGTACTTC. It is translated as CASSQDQSRGYEQYF.

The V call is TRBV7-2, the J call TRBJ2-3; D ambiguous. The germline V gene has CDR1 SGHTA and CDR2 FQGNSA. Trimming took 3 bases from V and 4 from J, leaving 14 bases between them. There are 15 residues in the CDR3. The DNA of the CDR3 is TGTGCCAGCAGCTTCCCCGACCGGGCGCCAGATACGCAGTATTTT. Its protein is CASSFPDRAPDTQYF.

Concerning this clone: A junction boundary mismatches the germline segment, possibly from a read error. The CDR3 sequence is CASSHQRAQGTDTQYF. DNA for the CDR3: TGCGCCAGCAGCCACCAGAGGGCCCAGGGCACCGATACGCAGTATTTT. V usage is TRBV4-3 and J usage is TRBJ2-3; the D gene could be TRBD1 or TRBD2 (5 bases each). The CDR3 totals 16 residues. Germline V gene data show CDR1 as LGHNA and CDR2 as YSLEER.

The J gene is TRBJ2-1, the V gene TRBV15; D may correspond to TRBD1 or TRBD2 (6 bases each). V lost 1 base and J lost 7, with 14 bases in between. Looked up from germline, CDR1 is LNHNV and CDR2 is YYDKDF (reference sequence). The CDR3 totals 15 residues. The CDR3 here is CATSRAGAGLNEQFF. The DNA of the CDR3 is TGTGCCACCAGCAGAGCGGGGGCAGGGCTGAATGAGCAGTTCTTC.

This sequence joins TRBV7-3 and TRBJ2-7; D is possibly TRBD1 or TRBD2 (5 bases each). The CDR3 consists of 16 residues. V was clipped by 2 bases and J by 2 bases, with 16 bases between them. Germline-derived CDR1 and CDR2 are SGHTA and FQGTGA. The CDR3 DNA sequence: TGTGCCAGCAGCTTACGGGACCACCTTACCCCCTACGAGCAGTACTTC. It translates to CASSLRDHLTPYEQYF.

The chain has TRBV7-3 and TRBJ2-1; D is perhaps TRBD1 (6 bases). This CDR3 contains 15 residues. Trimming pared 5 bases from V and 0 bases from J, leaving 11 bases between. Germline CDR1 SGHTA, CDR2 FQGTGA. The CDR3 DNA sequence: TGTGCCAGCAGCCACGGACAGTCCTCCTACAATGAGCAGTTCTTC. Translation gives CASSHGQSSYNEQFF.

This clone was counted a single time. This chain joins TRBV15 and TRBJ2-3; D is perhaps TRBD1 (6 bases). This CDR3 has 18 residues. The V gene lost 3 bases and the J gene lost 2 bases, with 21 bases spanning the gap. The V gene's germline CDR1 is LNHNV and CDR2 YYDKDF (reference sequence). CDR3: CATSSDTHTGPYTDTQYF. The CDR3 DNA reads TGTGCCACCAGCAGCGACACCCATACAGGGCCCTACACAGATACGCAGTATTTT.

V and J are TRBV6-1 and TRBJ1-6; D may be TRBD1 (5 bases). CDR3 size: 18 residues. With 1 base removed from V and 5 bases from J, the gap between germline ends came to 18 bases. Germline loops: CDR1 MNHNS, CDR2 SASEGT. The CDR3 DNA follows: TGTGCCAGCAGTGAAGACAGTGAAGCCGGGGCAGATAATTCACCCCTCCACTTT. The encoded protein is CASSEDSEAGADNSPLHF.

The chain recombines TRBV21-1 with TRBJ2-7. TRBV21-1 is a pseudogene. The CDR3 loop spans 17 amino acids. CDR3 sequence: CASSSDGGSEQGHEQYF. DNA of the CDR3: TGTGCCAGCAGCTCCGACGGGGGCAGCGAACAGGGCCACGAGCAGTACTTC.

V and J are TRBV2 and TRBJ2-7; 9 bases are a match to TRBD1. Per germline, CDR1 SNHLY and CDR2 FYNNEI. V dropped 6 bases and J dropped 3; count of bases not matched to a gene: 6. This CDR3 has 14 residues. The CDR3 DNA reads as TGTGCCAGCAGGGGAAGACAGGGGGGCTACGAGCAGTACTTC. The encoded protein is CASRGRQGGYEQYF. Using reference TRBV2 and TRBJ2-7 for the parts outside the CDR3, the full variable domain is EPEVTQTPSHQVTQMGQEVILRCVPISNHLYFYWYRQILGQKVEFLVSFYNNEISEKSEIFDDQFSVERPDGSNFTLKIRSTKLEDSAMYFCASRGRQGGYEQYFGPGTRLTVT.

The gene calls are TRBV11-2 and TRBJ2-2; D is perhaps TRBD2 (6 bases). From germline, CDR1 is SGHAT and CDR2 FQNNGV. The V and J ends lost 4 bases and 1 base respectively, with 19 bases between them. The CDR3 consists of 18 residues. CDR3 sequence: CASSSRPRLGKNTGELFF. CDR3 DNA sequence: TGTGCCAGCAGCTCCCGCCCGAGACTAGGGAAGAACACCGGGGAGCTGTTTTTT.

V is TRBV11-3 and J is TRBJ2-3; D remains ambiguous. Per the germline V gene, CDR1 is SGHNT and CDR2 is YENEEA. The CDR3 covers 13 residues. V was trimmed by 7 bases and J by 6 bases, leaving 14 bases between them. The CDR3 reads CASTDPTSDTQYF. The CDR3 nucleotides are TGTGCCAGCACCGACCCCACTTCGGATACGCAGTATTTT.

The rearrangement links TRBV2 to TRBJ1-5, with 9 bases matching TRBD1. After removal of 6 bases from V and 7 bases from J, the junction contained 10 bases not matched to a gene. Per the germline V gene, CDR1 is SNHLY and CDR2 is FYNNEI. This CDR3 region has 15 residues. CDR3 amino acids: CASRGGQGIWQPQHF. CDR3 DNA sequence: TGTGCCAGCAGGGGAGGACAGGGGATTTGGCAGCCCCAGCATTTT.

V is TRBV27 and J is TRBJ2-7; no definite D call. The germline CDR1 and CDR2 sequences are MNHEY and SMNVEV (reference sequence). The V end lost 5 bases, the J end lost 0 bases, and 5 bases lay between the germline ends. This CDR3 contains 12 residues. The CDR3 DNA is TGTGCCAGCAGTGGGGACTCCTACGAGCAGTACTTC. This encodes CASSGDSYEQYF.

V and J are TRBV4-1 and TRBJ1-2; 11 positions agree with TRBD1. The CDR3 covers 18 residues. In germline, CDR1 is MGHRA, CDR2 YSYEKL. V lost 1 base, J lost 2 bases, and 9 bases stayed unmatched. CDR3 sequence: CASSQGLIGTGGNYGYTF. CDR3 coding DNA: TGCGCCAGCAGCCAAGGTCTTATAGGGACAGGGGGAAACTATGGCTACACCTTC.

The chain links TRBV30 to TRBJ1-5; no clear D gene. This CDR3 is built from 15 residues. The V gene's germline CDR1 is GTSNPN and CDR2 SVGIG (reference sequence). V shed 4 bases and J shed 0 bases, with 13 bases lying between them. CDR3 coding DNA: TGTGCCTGGAACCCCGCTTGGGGTAGCAATCAGCCCCAGCATTTT. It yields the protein CAWNPAWGSNQPQHF. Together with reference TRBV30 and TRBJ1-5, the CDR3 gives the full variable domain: SQTIHQWPATLVQPVGSPLSLECTVEGTSNPNLYWYRQAAGRGLQLLFYSVGIGQISSEVPQNLSASRPQDRQFILSSKKLLLSDSGFYLCAWNPAWGSNQPQHFGDGTRLSIL.

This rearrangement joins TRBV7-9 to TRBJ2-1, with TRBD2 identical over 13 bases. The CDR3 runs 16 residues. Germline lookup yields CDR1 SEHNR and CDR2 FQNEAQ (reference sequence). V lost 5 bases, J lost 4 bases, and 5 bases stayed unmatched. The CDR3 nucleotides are TGTGCCAGCAGCACCCGGACTAGCGGGGGATACAATGAGCAGTTCTTC. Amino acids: CASSTRTSGGYNEQFF.

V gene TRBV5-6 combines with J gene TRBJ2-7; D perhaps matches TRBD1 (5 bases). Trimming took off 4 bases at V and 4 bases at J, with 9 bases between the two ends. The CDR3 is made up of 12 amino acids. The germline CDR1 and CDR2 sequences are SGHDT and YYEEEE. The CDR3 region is CASSQRGYEQYF. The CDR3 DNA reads TGTGCCAGCAGCCAAAGGGGATACGAGCAGTACTTC. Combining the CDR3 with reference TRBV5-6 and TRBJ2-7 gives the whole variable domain DAGVTQSPTHLIKTRGQQVTLRCSPKSGHDTVSWYQQALGQGPQFIFQYYEEEERQRGNFPDRFSGHQFPNYSSELNVNALLLGDSALYLCASSQRGYEQYFGPGTRLTVT.

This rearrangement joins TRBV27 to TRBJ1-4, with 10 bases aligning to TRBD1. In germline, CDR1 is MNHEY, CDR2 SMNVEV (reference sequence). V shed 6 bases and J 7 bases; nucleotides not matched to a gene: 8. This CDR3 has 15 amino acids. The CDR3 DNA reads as TGTGCCAGCAGCCAACCGGGACAGGGGTTTGAAAAACTGTTTTTT. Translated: CASSQPGQGFEKLFF.

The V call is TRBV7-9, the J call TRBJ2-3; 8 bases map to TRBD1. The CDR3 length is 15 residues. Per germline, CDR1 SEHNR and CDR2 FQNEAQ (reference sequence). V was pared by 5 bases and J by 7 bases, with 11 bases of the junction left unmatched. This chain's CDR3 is CASSPTGGMRNTQYF. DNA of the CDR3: TGTGCCAGCAGCCCCACAGGGGGAATGAGGAATACGCAGTATTTT.

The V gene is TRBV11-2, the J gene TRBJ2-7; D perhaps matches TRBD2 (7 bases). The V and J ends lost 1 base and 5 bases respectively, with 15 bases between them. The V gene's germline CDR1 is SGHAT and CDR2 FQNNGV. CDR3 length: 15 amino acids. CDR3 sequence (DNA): TGTGCCAGCAGCTTAGCACGGGGGGCTATAAACGAGCAGTACTTC. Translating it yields CASSLARGAINEQYF.

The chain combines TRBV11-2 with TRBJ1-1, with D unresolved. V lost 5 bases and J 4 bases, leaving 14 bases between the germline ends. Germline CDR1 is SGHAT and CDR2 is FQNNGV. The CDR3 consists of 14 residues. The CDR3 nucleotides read TGTGCCAGCAGCAATTCGATTGGAAGCACTGAAGCTTTCTTT. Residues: CASSNSIGSTEAFF.

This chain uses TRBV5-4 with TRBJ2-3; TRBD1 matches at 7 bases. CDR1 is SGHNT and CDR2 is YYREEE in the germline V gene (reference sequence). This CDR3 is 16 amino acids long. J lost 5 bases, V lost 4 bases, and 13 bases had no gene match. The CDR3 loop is CASSPRRQGGGDTQYF. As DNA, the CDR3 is TGTGCCAGCAGCCCTCGGAGACAGGGTGGGGGAGATACGCAGTATTTT.

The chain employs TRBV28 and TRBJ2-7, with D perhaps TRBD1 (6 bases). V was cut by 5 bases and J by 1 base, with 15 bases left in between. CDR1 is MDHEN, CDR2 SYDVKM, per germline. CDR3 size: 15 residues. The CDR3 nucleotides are TGTGCCAGCAGTGTCTCAGGGGCCGTATCCTACGAGCAGTACTTC. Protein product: CASSVSGAVSYEQYF.